Following are 26 T cell receptor beta chains from one sample sequenced in a study of long-term antiretroviral therapy in people with HIV. At survey level, the immunoSEQ assay was run in its v3.0 version. Using immunoSEQ multiplex PCR, the repertoire was profiled, and TCRdb retains in-frame clones only, with some absent. The table lists 15,000 to 20,000 clones, 90% to 95% of them singletons. Source: unsorted PBMCs, taken 0.3 years after starting antiretroviral therapy. These receptors were obtained from a man aged 60-69 years with HIV.

The chain links TRBV6-5 to TRBJ2-5; D might be TRBD2 (7 bases). The CDR3 runs to 15 residues. The germline gives CDR1 MNHEY, CDR2 SVGAGI. Deletions cut 6 bases from V and 5 bases from J, with 19 bases between. CDR3 nucleotide sequence: TGTGCCAGCAGCATCTACCGGGGGGCCAGGGAGACCCAGTACTTC. Protein: CASSIYRGARETQYF.

The J gene is TRBJ2-4, the V gene TRBV10-3; 8 nucleotides match TRBD1. Trimming removed 11 bases from V and 0 bases from J; junction bases left unmatched: 18. In germline, CDR1 is ENHRY, CDR2 SYGVKD. The CDR3 contains 18 residues. Written as DNA, the CDR3 is TGTGCCCTAAGGAGACAGGGGATCTCTCTTGTAGCCAAAAACATTCAGTACTTC. Translated: CALRRQGISLVAKNIQYF.

This clone rates as medium-sized (0.01 to 0.1%). V usage is TRBV10-2 and J usage is TRBJ2-1, with 14 bases matching TRBD2. The CDR3 sequence is 14 residues long. The J segment lost 12 bases and the V segment lost 5 bases, leaving 6 bases of the junction unmatched. Germline assignment: CDR1 WSHSY and CDR2 SAAADI. The CDR3 region has the DNA TGCGCCAGCAGTAAGACTAGCGGGGGGGCCGGGCAGTTCTTC. This codes for CASSKTSGGAGQFF.

The rearrangement uses TRBV10-3 and TRBJ1-5; 12 bases fit TRBD1. CDR3 size: 21 residues. J was trimmed by 1 base and V by 0 bases; bases with no gene match: 13. Germline V lookup: CDR1 ENHRY, CDR2 SYGVKD. The CDR3 protein is CAISESMWWDRGQRSNQPQHF. The CDR3 nucleotides read TGTGCCATCAGTGAGTCGATGTGGTGGGACAGGGGGCAACGGAGCAATCAGCCCCAGCATTTT.

The rearrangement links TRBV18 to TRBJ1-2; tentative D call: TRBD1 (5 bases). The CDR3 length is 14 residues. CDR1 and CDR2 from the germline V gene are KGHSH and LQKENI. Deletions cut 4 bases from V and 2 bases from J, with 11 bases between. CDR3 DNA: TGTGCCAGCTCACGGGGGGGTTTGAACTATGGCTACACCTTC. Its translation is CASSRGGLNYGYTF.

CDR3 sequence (DNA): TGTGCCAGCAGCCCCCGGGCAGGGACTGGAAACACCATATATTTT. It specifies CASSPRAGTGNTIYF. J is TRBJ1-3 and V is TRBV11-2; D might be TRBD1 (5 bases). The germline gives CDR1 SGHAT, CDR2 FQNNGV. Deletions cut 5 bases from V and 2 bases from J, with 13 bases between. The CDR3 runs 15 residues.

The chain recombines TRBV19 with TRBJ1-3; 8 nucleotides line up with TRBD1. Germline V CDR1 and CDR2: LNHDA, SQIVND (reference sequence). Losses at the gene ends were 6 bases for V and 5 bases for J; bases not matched to a gene: 6. The CDR3 consists of 14 residues. The CDR3 DNA sequence: TGTGCCAGTAGCCGGGGACAGGAACGAAACACCATATATTTT. Residues: CASSRGQERNTIYF.

The chain recombines TRBV2 with TRBJ2-2; TRBD2 is a possible D gene (6 bases). This CDR3 spans 15 amino acids. Germline values: CDR1 SNHLY, CDR2 FYNNEI. Trimming cost V 4 bases and J 3 bases, with 12 bases left between them. CDR3 sequence: CASSGRRADTGELFF. Here the CDR3 DNA reads TGTGCCAGCAGTGGGAGGAGGGCCGACACCGGGGAGCTGTTTTTT.

The V and J genes are TRBV29-1 and TRBJ1-2; perhaps TRBD1 as D (5 bases). Germline V lookup: CDR1 SQVTM, CDR2 ANQGSEA. This CDR3 contains 12 residues. The V end was cut by 6 bases, the J end by 7 bases, with 15 bases between. The CDR3 region has the DNA TGCAGCGTCGCCAAGCAGGGTGCTGGCTACACCTTC. Its protein product is CSVAKQGAGYTF. The entire variable domain, with the rest obtained from reference TRBV29-1 and TRBJ1-2, is as follows: SAVISQKPSRDICQRGTSLTIQCQVDSQVTMMFWYRQQPGQSLTLIATANQGSEATYESGFVIDKFPISRPNLTFSTLTVSNMSPEDSSIYLCSVAKQGAGYTFGSGTRLTVV.

J is TRBJ2-1 and V is TRBV7-8; no clear D. CDR1 SGHVS and CDR2 FQNEAQ come from the germline V gene. This CDR3 contains 15 residues. The ends were cut back, 6 bases at V and 0 bases at J, with 12 bases in the middle. The CDR3 loop reads CASRQGLSSYNEQFF. The CDR3 DNA reads TGTGCCAGCAGGCAAGGCTTGAGCTCCTACAATGAGCAGTTCTTC. Full variable domain (rest looked up from reference TRBV7-8 and TRBJ2-1): GAGVSQSPRYKVAKRGQDVALRCDPISGHVSLFWYQQALGQGPEFLTYFQNEAQLDKSGLPSDRFFAERPEGSVSTLKIQRTQQEDSAVYLCASRQGLSSYNEQFFGPGTRLTVL.

The chain uses TRBV5-6 and TRBJ1-5; maybe TRBD1 (5 bases). V was trimmed by 3 bases and J by 2 bases, leaving 12 bases between them. CDR1 and CDR2 (germline): SGHDT, YYEEEE. The CDR3 has 15 residues. CDR3 sequence reads: CASSSYGGGNQPQHF. DNA for the CDR3: TGTGCCAGCAGCTCGTACGGGGGTGGCAATCAGCCCCAGCATTTT.

The J gene is TRBJ1-2, the V gene TRBV4-2; maybe TRBD1 (5 bases). Germline V gives CDR1 LGHNA, CDR2 YNFKEQ. This CDR3 comprises 14 residues. Trimming took 3 bases from V and 6 from J, leaving 14 bases between them. CDR3 DNA: TGTGCCAGCAGCCAGCGTCAGGGTGGCCATGGCTACACCTTC. Its translation is CASSQRQGGHGYTF.

The rearrangement uses TRBV10-3 and TRBJ2-5, with D possibly being TRBD2 (6 bases). Germline CDR1 is ENHRY and CDR2 is SYGVKD. The CDR3 sequence is 14 residues long. V was pared by 0 bases and J by 5 bases, with 10 bases between. CDR3 DNA sequence: TGTGCCATCAGTGAGTCAACTAGCCCCGAGACCCAGTACTTC. This codes for CAISESTSPETQYF.

The rearrangement uses TRBV6-6 and TRBJ1-4; the D gene is possibly TRBD1 (5 bases). The ends were cut back, 6 bases at V and 8 bases at J, with 16 bases in the middle. Germline lookup yields CDR1 MNHNY and CDR2 SVGAGI (reference sequence). CDR3 size: 14 residues. CDR3 coding DNA: TGTGCCAGCAGGGACACCAACTGGGAGGAAAAACTGTTTTTT. Its protein is CASRDTNWEEKLFF.

This chain links TRBV19 with TRBJ2-5; no definite D call. CDR3 size: 9 residues. Germline V CDR1 and CDR2: LNHDA, SQIVND (reference sequence). The V gene lost 5 bases and the J gene lost 9 bases, with 4 bases spanning the gap. CDR3 in amino acids: CASSPAQYF. DNA for the CDR3: TGTGCCAGTAGTCCCGCCCAGTACTTC.

The V gene is TRBV7-2, the J gene TRBJ2-7; D gene uncertain. The CDR3 covers 13 residues. V was clipped by 4 bases and J by 3 bases, with 10 bases between them. Germline CDR1 reads SGHTA; CDR2 reads FQGNSA. The CDR3 DNA follows: TGTGCCAGCAGCTCTCTCCTCCACTACGAGCAGTACTTC. It encodes CASSSLLHYEQYF. Looking up the rest from reference TRBV7-2 and TRBJ2-7 gives the full variable domain: GAGVSQSPSNKVTEKGKDVELRCDPISGHTALYWYRQSLGQGLEFLIYFQGNSAPDKSGLPSDRFSAERTGGSVSTLTIQRTQQEDSAVYLCASSSLLHYEQYFGPGTRLTVT.

This chain links TRBV7-2 with TRBJ2-7, with D possibly being TRBD1 (5 bases). CDR1 SGHTA and CDR2 FQGNSA come from the germline V gene. Trimming removed 5 bases at V and 5 bases at J, with 22 bases between. This CDR3 has 16 amino acids. The CDR3 DNA reads TGTGCCAGCAGCACACGCGCCCAGGGTGTAATGGACGAGCAGTACTTC. Its protein product is CASSTRAQGVMDEQYF. Using reference TRBV7-2 and TRBJ2-7 for the parts outside the CDR3, the full variable domain is GAGVSQSPSNKVTEKGKDVELRCDPISGHTALYWYRQSLGQGLEFLIYFQGNSAPDKSGLPSDRFSAERTGGSVSTLTIQRTQQEDSAVYLCASSTRAQGVMDEQYFGPGTRLTVT.

The chain carries TRBV5-1 and TRBJ2-3, with 10 bases aligning to TRBD2. Germline-derived CDR1 and CDR2 are SGHRS and YFSETQ. CDR3 size: 15 residues. The V segment lost 0 bases and the J segment 5 bases; nucleotides outside the gene matches: 3. CDR3 nucleotides: TGCGCCAGCAGCTTGGCTAGCGGGGGCCAAGATACGCAGTATTTT. Translating gives CASSLASGGQDTQYF.

This sequence joins TRBV5-4 and TRBJ1-3; 9 nucleotides match TRBD1. CDR1 SGHNT and CDR2 YYREEE come from the germline V gene (reference sequence). The CDR3 is 16 amino acids. Trimming removed 3 bases from V and 8 bases from J; junction bases left unmatched: 12. The DNA of the CDR3 is TGTGCCAGCAGCTCCAACGCGGGACAGGGTTGGGACACCATATATTTT. This translates into CASSSNAGQGWDTIYF.

The chain combines TRBV29-1 with TRBJ2-5, with D perhaps matching TRBD2 (6 bases). Germline V gene lookup returns CDR1 SQVTM and CDR2 ANQGSEA. The CDR3 length is 13 residues. V lost 8 bases and J lost 0, with 13 bases in between. The CDR3: CSTTGDYQETQYF. In DNA, the CDR3 is TGCAGCACCACTGGGGACTACCAAGAGACCCAGTACTTC.

This clone has more than one count but fewer than ten. The chain couples TRBV10-3 to TRBJ2-7; 9 bases agree with TRBD2. The V and J ends lost 2 bases and 9 bases, in that order; junction bases with no gene match: 8. Germline lookup yields CDR1 ENHRY and CDR2 SYGVKD. CDR3 length: 14 amino acids. The CDR3 DNA follows: TGTGCCATCAGTGAGGGACGACTAGCGGCGGGGCAGTACTTC. This codes for CAISEGRLAAGQYF.

The chain carries TRBV5-1 and TRBJ2-3; no firm D call. V lost 0 bases to trimming and J lost 2 bases, with 4 bases between them. CDR3 length equals 13 residues. CDR1 is SGHRS, CDR2 YFSETQ, per germline. The chain's CDR3 is CASSLDITDTQYF. In nucleotides, the CDR3 is TGCGCCAGCAGCTTGGATATCACAGATACGCAGTATTTT.

V is TRBV5-8 and J is TRBJ1-4; 7 nucleotides agree with TRBD1. The CDR3 has 16 residues. Germline CDR1 SGHTS, CDR2 YDEGEE. V shed 5 bases, J shed 0 bases, and the junction held 7 bases outside the gene matches. CDR3 coding DNA: TGTGCCAGCAGTGCGAGACAGGGCGCAACTAATGAAAAACTGTTTTTT. This gives the protein CASSARQGATNEKLFF.

V is TRBV5-1 and J is TRBJ2-7; 10 nucleotides line up with TRBD2. The ends lost 6 bases at V and 4 bases at J; junction bases unmatched: 10. Per germline, CDR1 SGHRS and CDR2 YFSETQ. This CDR3 spans 15 amino acids. CDR3 amino acids: CASTSTALAGYEQYF. The CDR3 DNA sequence: TGCGCCAGCACCTCCACGGCACTAGCGGGGTACGAGCAGTACTTC.

This clone was counted a single time. The V and J genes are TRBV7-2 and TRBJ1-1, with 7 bases identical to TRBD1. The CDR3 is made up of 15 amino acids. The V gene end was trimmed by 5 bases and the J gene end by 0 bases; junction bases not matched to a gene: 6. Germline-derived CDR1 and CDR2 are SGHTA and FQGNSA. The CDR3 loop is CASSLQGGMNTEAFF. For the CDR3, the DNA is TGTGCCAGCAGCCTCCAGGGGGGTATGAACACTGAAGCTTTCTTT.

The chain combines TRBV6-5 with TRBJ2-7; maybe TRBD2 (5 bases). The CDR3 runs to 14 residues. CDR1 is MNHEY and CDR2 is SVGAGI in the germline V gene. The V gene lost 2 bases and the J gene lost 3 bases, with 11 bases spanning the gap. The CDR3 sequence: CASSYGKTNYEQYF. The DNA for the CDR3 is TGTGCCAGCAGTTACGGCAAGACTAACTACGAGCAGTACTTC.